The rows below give T cell receptor beta chains drawn from one sample of a study of PD-1 blockade in classical Hodgkin lymphoma. TCRdb's copy holds only in-frame clones and misses some; the assay was immunoSEQ multiplex PCR. The sample holds about 43,000 clones; approximately 79% are singletons and the top ten take about 2.8%. The material sequenced was peripheral blood mononuclear cells (PBMCs), taken before the second cycle of nivolumab. The receptors originated from a human donor with classical Hodgkin lymphoma. CDR3s include the opening cysteine and the closing phenylalanine or tryptophan. Fields, in order: CDR3 length, D gene, V gene, clone size, J gene, CDR3 DNA, CDR3 protein. The D gene is left open where the match is weak. Size tells how often a clone was seen (once, few, many) or the class of an expanded clone, and some rows leave it out.

12	-	TRBV6-6	once	TRBJ2-4	TGTGCCAGCAGTCCAAGCGGGAACATTCAGTACTTC	CASSPSGNIQYF
13	TRBD2	TRBV28	-	TRBJ2-7	TGTGCCAGCGTCCCGAGCGGGGGTTACGAGCAGTACTTC	CASVPSGGYEQYF
16	-	TRBV4-3	-	TRBJ2-3	TGCGCCAGCAGCCAGGAGCTAGGGCAGATCACAGATACGCAGTATTTT	CASSQELGQITDTQYF
22	TRBD1	TRBV19	few	TRBJ1-2	TGTGCCAGTAGTACCCAACGGTCCCGGGACAGCCATATTGGACCTAATCGCTATGGCTACACCTTC	CASSTQRSRDSHIGPNRYGYTF
12	-	TRBV29-1	few	TRBJ1-2	TGCAGCGTTGAGGGGGAAGTCTATGGCTACACCTTC	CSVEGEVYGYTF
14	TRBD1	TRBV6-5	-	TRBJ2-7	TGTGCCAGCAGTCCACCCGGGACAGGGGACGAGCAGTACTTC	CASSPPGTGDEQYF
14	TRBD1	TRBV7-9	once	TRBJ2-7	TGTGCCAGCAGCTTTCAGGGGGACTCCTACGAGCAGTACTTC	CASSFQGDSYEQYF
15	-	TRBV5-6	-	TRBJ1-1	TGTGCCAGCAGCTCAACCTGGAGGGGGAACACTGAAGCTTTCTTT	CASSSTWRGNTEAFF
15	-	TRBV5-4	-	TRBJ2-2	TGTGCCAGCAGCGGGGGACCGACGAACACCGGGGAGCTGTTTTTT	CASSGGPTNTGELFF
13	-	TRBV27	-	TRBJ2-5	TGTGCCAGCAGTTTATCCGAACACGGGACCCAGTACTTC	CASSLSEHGTQYF
12	-	TRBV13	few	TRBJ2-1	TGTGCCAGCAGCTTAGCGGGAGCGGGGCAGTTCTTC	CASSLAGAGQFF
15	-	TRBV7-3	-	TRBJ2-7	TGTGCCAGCAGTCTCATATCCGGGGGAGGATACGAGCAGTACTTC	CASSLISGGGYEQYF
17	-	TRBV14	-	TRBJ2-7	TGTGCCAGCAGCCAAGATTCTCGGCACCGGAGCTCCTACGAGCAGTACTTC	CASSQDSRHRSSYEQYF
14	-	TRBV27	-	TRBJ1-1	TGTGCCAGCAGTTTATCGTGGAGTGGAACTGAAGCTTTCTTT	CASSLSWSGTEAFF
14	-	TRBV5-6	-	TRBJ2-7	TGTGCCAGCAGCTTGAGGGTAGGGGGAGACGAGCAGTACTTC	CASSLRVGGDEQYF
14	-	TRBV11-2	-	TRBJ2-7	TGTGCCAGCAGCTTAGAATACCCAACTACGAGATTGCACTTC	CASSLEYPTTRLHF
12	-	TRBV10-3	-	TRBJ2-2	TGTGCCATCAGTGAGAATGAGGGGGAGCTGTTTTTT	CAISENEGELFF
13	TRBD2	TRBV29-1	-	TRBJ2-1	TGCAGCGCTGCTCCCGGGACTAGCGGTTTTCAGTTCTTC	CSAAPGTSGFQFF
14	-	TRBV9	medium-sized	TRBJ1-1	TGTGCCAGCAGCGTAGTTATGGGTGAGACTGAAGCTTTCTTT	CASSVVMGETEAFF
14	-	TRBV18	once	TRBJ1-2	TGTGCCAGCTCACCATCGGGGGCGAGGTATGGCTACACCTTC	CASSPSGARYGYTF
15	TRBD1	TRBV13	-	TRBJ1-2	TGTGCCAGCAGCTTAGTTCAGGGGGCTGACTATGGCTACACCTTC	CASSLVQGADYGYTF
15	-	TRBV19	-	TRBJ2-5	TGTGCCAGTAGTATAAAAGGGATGAGCGGAGAGACCCAGTACTTC	CASSIKGMSGETQYF
14	-	TRBV2	-	TRBJ2-5	TGTGCCAGCAGTGGGTCTAACTCTCCGGAGACCCAGTACTTC	CASSGSNSPETQYF
15	-	TRBV7-9	-	TRBJ2-5	TGTGCCAGCAGCCCGGAGGAGGTGAACCAAGAGACCCAGTACTTC	CASSPEEVNQETQYF
14	TRBD1	TRBV19	-	TRBJ2-7	TGTGCCAGTAGTCCGCGGACAGGGTCCTACGAGCAGTACTTC	CASSPRTGSYEQYF
17	TRBD2	TRBV7-2	-	TRBJ2-7	TGTGCCAGCACCCTAACACGCCCCGCTAGCGGGGTGGGGGAGCAGTACTTC	CASTLTRPASGVGEQYF
16	TRBD2	TRBV27	-	TRBJ2-1	TGTGCCAGCAGTTCGCTAAGCGGGAGTCCCTACAATGAGCAGTTCTTC	CASSSLSGSPYNEQFF
19	TRBD2	TRBV7-9	few	TRBJ2-3	TGTGCCAGCAGCTTGATCGGACAGGGAGGACTAGCGGGCGCAGATACGCAGTATTTT	CASSLIGQGGLAGADTQYF
17	TRBD2	TRBV7-3	few	TRBJ2-3	TGTGCCAGCGCTGACCCGGGACTAGCGGGAGAAAGGGATACGCAGTATTTT	CASADPGLAGERDTQYF
15	-	TRBV9	-	TRBJ1-6	TGTGCCAGCACCCCCGGGGGGGCGGATAATTCACCCCTCCACTTT	CASTPGGADNSPLHF
15	-	TRBV2	once	TRBJ2-6	TGTGCCAGCAGTGACAGGCTCTCTGGGGCCAACGTCCTGACTTTC	CASSDRLSGANVLTF
14	TRBD2	TRBV9	-	TRBJ2-7	TGTGCCAGCAGCACTAGCGGGAGTTTACACGAGCAGTACTTC	CASSTSGSLHEQYF
13	-	TRBV4-3	few	TRBJ2-5	TGCGCCAGCAGCTCGGACAGCCAAGAGACCCAGTACTTC	CASSSDSQETQYF
14	TRBD2	TRBV6-4	-	TRBJ2-2	TGTGCCAGCAGTGACGGGGGAGGGACCGGGGAGCTGTTTTTT	CASSDGGGTGELFF
10	-	TRBV25-1	-	TRBJ2-2	TGTGCCAGCATGGCCGGGGAGCTGTTTTTT	CASMAGELFF
15	TRBD1	TRBV6-1	-	TRBJ2-1	TGTGCCAGCAGTGATTCCGGGACAGCCTACAATGAGCAGTTCTTC	CASSDSGTAYNEQFF